Listed below are T cell receptor beta chains from one sample, sequenced in a study of blood T cells in healthy people across ages. In TCRdb, the 5' RACE reads were re-called with MiXCR into one record per CDR3 protein. This table holds roughly 700,000 distinct CDR3 sequences, over 45% found once. Sequenced: blood. The receptors originated from a woman in her sixties or seventies in good health. Each CDR3 is given with its conserved first and last residue. The D gene is left open where the match is weak. Clone size, where shown, is once, few, many, or a class for clones that have expanded.

clone_size: NA; v_call: TRBV9; j_call: TRBJ2-1; d_call: NA; cdr3_aa: CASSVAGDVSYNEQFF; cdr3_nt: TGTGCCAGCAGCGTAGCCGGAGATGTATCCTACAATGAGCAGTTCTTC
clone_size: NA; v_call: TRBV29-1; j_call: TRBJ2-2; d_call: NA; cdr3_aa: CSAGDKGNTGELFF; cdr3_nt: TGCAGCGCCGGGGACAAGGGGAACACCGGGGAGCTGTTTTTT
clone_size: NA; v_call: TRBV7-2; j_call: TRBJ1-2; d_call: NA; cdr3_aa: CASSPPWIDYGYTF; cdr3_nt: TGTGCCAGCAGCCCTCCCTGGATCGACTATGGCTACACCTTC
clone_size: few; v_call: TRBV11-2; j_call: TRBJ2-3; d_call: NA; cdr3_aa: CASTHGLSTDTQYF; cdr3_nt: TGTGCCAGCACCCACGGACTTAGCACAGATACGCAGTATTTT
clone_size: NA; v_call: TRBV5-4; j_call: TRBJ2-3; d_call: NA; cdr3_aa: CASSLSLGPTDTQYF; cdr3_nt: TGTGCCAGCAGCTTGTCACTAGGCCCCACAGATACGCAGTATTTT
clone_size: NA; v_call: TRBV6-2/TRBV6-3; j_call: TRBJ2-1; d_call: NA; cdr3_aa: CASRPTYNEQFF; cdr3_nt: TGTGCCAGCAGACCTACCTACAATGAGCAGTTCTTC
clone_size: few; v_call: TRBV29-1; j_call: TRBJ2-3; d_call: TRBD1; cdr3_aa: CSVEQGSTDTQYF; cdr3_nt: TGCAGCGTCGAACAGGGGAGCACAGATACGCAGTATTTT
clone_size: NA; v_call: TRBV20-1; j_call: TRBJ1-1; d_call: TRBD1; cdr3_aa: CSARGGQGRLSEAFF; cdr3_nt: TGCAGTGCTAGAGGAGGACAGGGTAGACTGTCTGAAGCTTTCTTT
clone_size: few; v_call: TRBV6-1; j_call: TRBJ2-1; d_call: NA; cdr3_aa: CASSEGRVTYNEQFF; cdr3_nt: TGTGCCAGCAGTGAAGGGCGAGTGACCTACAATGAGCAGTTCTTC
clone_size: NA; v_call: TRBV5-1; j_call: TRBJ1-4; d_call: NA; cdr3_aa: CASSLGTWGREKLFF; cdr3_nt: TGCGCCAGCAGCTTGGGGACGTGGGGTCGGGAAAAACTGTTTTTT
clone_size: NA; v_call: TRBV5-1; j_call: TRBJ2-3; d_call: NA; cdr3_aa: CASSLDPGSDTQYF; cdr3_nt: TGCGCCAGCAGCTTGGATCCGGGATCAGATACGCAGTATTTT
clone_size: NA; v_call: TRBV7-3; j_call: TRBJ2-7; d_call: NA; cdr3_aa: CASSSGVGPYYEQYF; cdr3_nt: TGTGCCAGCAGCTCAGGCGTCGGGCCTTACTACGAGCAGTACTTC
clone_size: NA; v_call: TRBV25-1; j_call: TRBJ1-6; d_call: TRBD1; cdr3_aa: CASSEFRQGLNSPLHF; cdr3_nt: TGTGCCAGCAGTGAATTCCGACAGGGGCTAAATTCACCCCTCCACTTT
clone_size: NA; v_call: TRBV10-3; j_call: TRBJ2-3; d_call: TRBD2; cdr3_aa: CAINGPRGEGGYTDTQYF; cdr3_nt: TGTGCCATCAACGGGCCCCGGGGTGAGGGAGGGTACACAGATACGCAGTATTTT
clone_size: few; v_call: TRBV20-1; j_call: TRBJ1-2; d_call: NA; cdr3_aa: CSARDESYGYTF; cdr3_nt: TGCAGTGCTAGAGATGAATCCTATGGCTACACCTTC
clone_size: NA; v_call: TRBV28; j_call: TRBJ2-2; d_call: NA; cdr3_aa: CDAQHRTTGELFF; cdr3_nt: TGTGATGCTCAGCACCGGACGACCGGGGAGCTGTTTTTT
clone_size: NA; v_call: TRBV6-5; j_call: TRBJ2-3; d_call: NA; cdr3_aa: CASSYFGGTDTQYF; cdr3_nt: TGTGCCAGCAGTTACTTCGGGGGCACAGATACGCAGTATTTT
clone_size: NA; v_call: TRBV20-1; j_call: TRBJ2-5; d_call: TRBD2; cdr3_aa: CSARASGRGLGETQYF; cdr3_nt: TGCAGTGCTAGAGCTAGCGGGAGGGGGTTGGGGGAGACCCAGTACTTC
clone_size: NA; v_call: TRBV5-1; j_call: TRBJ2-7; d_call: NA; cdr3_aa: CASSSQGIGLEQYF; cdr3_nt: TGCGCCAGCAGCTCCCAGGGAATCGGTCTCGAGCAGTACTTC
clone_size: NA; v_call: TRBV4-3; j_call: TRBJ2-5; d_call: TRBD2; cdr3_aa: CASSQEGGTRANEQYF; cdr3_nt: TGCGCCAGCAGCCAAGAGGGGGGGACTCGGGCCAATGAGCAGTACTTC
clone_size: few; v_call: TRBV2; j_call: TRBJ2-7; d_call: NA; cdr3_aa: CASSPQNYEQYF; cdr3_nt: TGTGCCAGCAGTCCACAGAACTACGAGCAGTACTTC
clone_size: NA; v_call: TRBV29-1; j_call: TRBJ2-5; d_call: TRBD2; cdr3_aa: CSVGTSGRVLGGYNEQYF; cdr3_nt: TGCAGCGTGGGGACTAGCGGGAGGGTTTTGGGAGGCTACAATGAGCAGTACTTC
clone_size: NA; v_call: TRBV7-2; j_call: TRBJ2-4; d_call: TRBD1; cdr3_aa: CASSYLGGQIGNIQYF; cdr3_nt: TGTGCCAGCAGTTACCTAGGGGGACAGATTGGAAACATTCAGTACTTC
clone_size: NA; v_call: TRBV9; j_call: TRBJ1-1; d_call: NA; cdr3_aa: CASNRRGTNTEAFF; cdr3_nt: TGTGCCAGCAACAGAAGAGGGACGAACACTGAAGCTTTCTTT
clone_size: few; v_call: TRBV5-8; j_call: TRBJ2-7; d_call: NA; cdr3_aa: CASSFGHGTPYEQYF; cdr3_nt: TGTGCCAGCAGCTTTGGTCACGGGACTCCCTACGAGCAGTACTTC
clone_size: NA; v_call: TRBV29-1; j_call: TRBJ2-2; d_call: NA; cdr3_aa: CSVMRSTGELFF; cdr3_nt: TGCAGCGTGATGCGGAGTACCGGGGAGCTGTTTTTT
clone_size: NA; v_call: TRBV9; j_call: TRBJ2-1; d_call: NA; cdr3_aa: CASSVVSGQPEGKYNEQFF; cdr3_nt: TGTGCCAGCAGCGTAGTTTCGGGTCAACCGGAGGGGAAATACAATGAGCAGTTCTTC
clone_size: NA; v_call: TRBV20-1; j_call: TRBJ2-1; d_call: TRBD2; cdr3_aa: CSTRDELGGPPWDFGERQFF; cdr3_nt: TGCAGTACTAGAGATGAGCTGGGAGGGCCCCCCTGGGATTTCGGTGAACGGCAGTTCTTC
clone_size: NA; v_call: TRBV7-2; j_call: TRBJ2-1; d_call: NA; cdr3_aa: CASSLSMKQYNEQFF; cdr3_nt: TGTGCCAGCAGCTTATCTATGAAACAATACAATGAGCAGTTCTTC
clone_size: NA; v_call: TRBV27; j_call: TRBJ2-7; d_call: NA; cdr3_aa: CASSFRQLSYEQYF; cdr3_nt: TGTGCCAGCAGTTTTCGACAGCTCTCCTACGAGCAGTACTTC
clone_size: NA; v_call: TRBV12-3/TRBV12-4; j_call: TRBJ1-1; d_call: NA; cdr3_aa: CASSLAEGTEAFF; cdr3_nt: TGTGCCAGCAGTTTAGCGGAGGGTACTGAAGCTTTCTTT
clone_size: NA; v_call: TRBV11-2; j_call: TRBJ2-2; d_call: TRBD1; cdr3_aa: CASSETGGKVTGELFF; cdr3_nt: TGTGCCAGCAGCGAAACAGGGGGAAAGGTCACCGGGGAGCTGTTTTTT
clone_size: many; v_call: TRBV7-2; j_call: TRBJ2-4; d_call: NA; cdr3_aa: CASSSRPGSPTGNIQYF; cdr3_nt: TGTGCCAGCAGCTCCCGGCCGGGCTCACCTACGGGAAACATTCAGTACTTC
clone_size: NA; v_call: TRBV20-1; j_call: TRBJ2-7; d_call: NA; cdr3_aa: CSASFAEGAYEQYF; cdr3_nt: TGCAGTGCATCCTTTGCGGAGGGGGCCTACGAGCAGTACTTC
clone_size: few; v_call: TRBV9; j_call: TRBJ2-1; d_call: TRBD1; cdr3_aa: CASSPGPGTVHNEQFF; cdr3_nt: TGTGCCAGCAGCCCCGGGCCCGGGACAGTACACAATGAGCAGTTCTTC
clone_size: NA; v_call: TRBV3-1; j_call: TRBJ2-7; d_call: NA; cdr3_aa: CASSQDLWIFYEQYF; cdr3_nt: TGTGCCAGCAGCCAAGATCTGTGGATCTTCTACGAGCAGTACTTC
clone_size: NA; v_call: TRBV10-3; j_call: TRBJ2-7; d_call: TRBD1; cdr3_aa: CAISDSGTGLFDEQYF; cdr3_nt: TGTGCCATCAGTGATTCCGGGACAGGTCTTTTCGACGAGCAGTACTTC
clone_size: few; v_call: TRBV4-2; j_call: TRBJ2-3; d_call: TRBD2; cdr3_aa: CASSQEGLAGLKDTQYF; cdr3_nt: TGTGCCAGCAGCCAAGAAGGGCTAGCGGGACTTAAAGATACGCAGTATTTT
clone_size: NA; v_call: TRBV20-1; j_call: TRBJ1-1; d_call: TRBD1; cdr3_aa: CSARDSRDRAGAFF; cdr3_nt: TGCAGTGCTAGAGATTCTAGGGACAGGGCGGGAGCTTTCTTT
clone_size: NA; v_call: TRBV6-2/TRBV6-3; j_call: TRBJ2-1; d_call: NA; cdr3_aa: CASSYSPGAYNEQFF; cdr3_nt: TGTGCCAGCAGTTACTCCCCAGGGGCCTACAATGAGCAGTTCTTC
clone_size: NA; v_call: TRBV28; j_call: TRBJ1-5; d_call: TRBD1; cdr3_aa: CASTSMAYRDRFKNQPQHF; cdr3_nt: TGTGCCAGCACCTCGATGGCTTACCGGGACAGATTTAAAAATCAGCCCCAGCATTTT
clone_size: many; v_call: TRBV3-1; j_call: TRBJ2-1; d_call: NA; cdr3_aa: CASSPNHASAKQFF; cdr3_nt: TGTGCCAGCAGCCCCAATCATGCTAGCGCAAAGCAGTTCTTC
clone_size: NA; v_call: TRBV20-1; j_call: TRBJ2-5; d_call: TRBD2; cdr3_aa: CSARRSGNLAKTQYF; cdr3_nt: TGCAGTGCTAGACGCAGCGGGAACTTGGCGAAGACCCAGTACTTC
clone_size: NA; v_call: TRBV20-1; j_call: TRBJ2-7; d_call: TRBD2; cdr3_aa: CSATLAGATYEQYF; cdr3_nt: TGCAGTGCTACCCTAGCGGGAGCCACCTACGAGCAGTACTTC
clone_size: NA; v_call: TRBV12-3/TRBV12-4; j_call: TRBJ1-1; d_call: TRBD1; cdr3_aa: CASSLEGARGTEAFF; cdr3_nt: TGTGCCAGCAGTTTGGAGGGGGCCCGAGGCACTGAAGCTTTCTTT
clone_size: NA; v_call: TRBV29-1; j_call: TRBJ2-1; d_call: TRBD2; cdr3_aa: CSASSGRAAEQFF; cdr3_nt: TGCAGCGCGTCCAGCGGGAGGGCAGCTGAGCAGTTCTTC
clone_size: NA; v_call: TRBV4-1; j_call: TRBJ2-5; d_call: TRBD2; cdr3_aa: CASSQRREETQYF; cdr3_nt: TGCGCCAGCAGCCAACGGCGGGAGGAGACCCAGTACTTC
clone_size: few; v_call: TRBV9; j_call: TRBJ1-2; d_call: NA; cdr3_aa: CASSVGQVGAGYTF; cdr3_nt: TGTGCCAGCAGCGTAGGACAGGTCGGGGCGGGCTACACCTTC
clone_size: NA; v_call: TRBV6-5; j_call: TRBJ2-6; d_call: TRBD1; cdr3_aa: CASSNLGTGTTGANVLTF; cdr3_nt: TGTGCCAGCAGTAACCTTGGGACAGGGACAACTGGGGCCAACGTCCTGACTTTC
clone_size: NA; v_call: TRBV7-2; j_call: TRBJ1-2; d_call: NA; cdr3_aa: CASSHLRAYGYTF; cdr3_nt: TGTGCCAGCAGCCATCTGAGGGCGTATGGCTACACCTTC
clone_size: NA; v_call: TRBV20-1; j_call: TRBJ1-2; d_call: NA; cdr3_aa: CSAREDSGLYGHTF; cdr3_nt: TGCAGTGCTAGAGAGGACTCTGGCCTCTATGGCCACACCTTC